Sequencing of this TCR beta chain was carried out in a study of T cell responses to AZD1222 COVID-19 vaccine. V lost 7 bases to trimming and J lost 3 bases, with 12 bases between them. Germline CDR1 and CDR2: SGHTA and FQGNSA. This CDR3 is built from 13 residues. Produced via immunoSEQ multiplex PCR; TCRdb's table is partial and in-frame only. The sample has around 110,000 clones, roughly 92% seen once. General observations from the study: Two doses of AZD1222 preceded a rise in Spike-specific TCR breadth and depth. Females made up more of the donors, who were largely white British, and clonal diversity may have come out too low.

The table lists this clone with a few counts. Its antigen is undetermined. This sequence joins TRBV7-2 and TRBJ2-5, with D perhaps given as TRBD1 or TRBD2 (5 bases each). The receptor was derived from an adult in good health. The specimen comprised peripheral blood, sampled on day 0 of AZD1222 vaccination. Here the CDR3 reads CASTAQEEETQYF. CDR3 in DNA: TGTGCCAGCACCGCACAGGAGGAAGAGACCCAGTACTTC.